This TCR beta chain was sequenced for a study of graft-versus-host responses after intestinal transplantation. The table came from immunoSEQ multiplex PCR; TCRdb's copy has only in-frame clones and leaves some out. This sample has more than 85,000 clones, with under 95% found just once. For this clone: Its antigen is undetermined.

Per the germline V gene, CDR1 is SGDLS and CDR2 is YYNGEE. With 0 bases clipped from V and 2 bases from J, the junction kept 5 bases outside the gene matches. The CDR3 consists of 15 residues. The source is a human donor who received an intestinal transplant. V gene TRBV9 combines with J gene TRBJ2-7; TRBD1 agrees at 7 bases. This material consisted of unstimulated CD8+ T cells sorted from spleen or lymph node cells, taken before intestinal transplant. The DNA of the CDR3 is TGTGCCAGCAGCGTAGCAGGGGGTCTGACCTACGAGCAGTACTTC. This translates into CASSVAGGLTYEQYF.